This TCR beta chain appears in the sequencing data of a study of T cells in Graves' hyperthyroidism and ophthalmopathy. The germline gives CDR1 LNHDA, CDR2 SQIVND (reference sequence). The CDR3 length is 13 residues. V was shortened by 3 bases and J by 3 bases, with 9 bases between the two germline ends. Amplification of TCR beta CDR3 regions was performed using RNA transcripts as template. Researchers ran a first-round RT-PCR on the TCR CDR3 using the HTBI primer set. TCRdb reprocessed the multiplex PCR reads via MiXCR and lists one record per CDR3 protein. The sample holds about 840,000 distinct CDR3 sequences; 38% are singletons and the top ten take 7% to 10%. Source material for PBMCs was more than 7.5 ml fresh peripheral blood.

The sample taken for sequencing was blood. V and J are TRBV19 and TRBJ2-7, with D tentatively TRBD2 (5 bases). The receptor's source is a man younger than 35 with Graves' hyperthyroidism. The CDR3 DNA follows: TGTGCCAGTAGTATCGCAGGAGGCTACGAGCAGTACTTC. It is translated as CASSIAGGYEQYF.